The TCR beta chain described here comes from a study of control samples from healthy donors and cancer patients. This clone has only one observation. Sequencing used immunoSEQ multiplex PCR; TCRdb keeps in-frame clones, though not all of them. The sample includes 120,000 or so clones, approximately 90% of them seen just once. This CDR3 has 16 residues. V lost 0 bases and J 0 bases, leaving 7 bases between the germline ends. Looked up from germline, CDR1 is SGHNT and CDR2 is YYREEE (reference sequence). The sequenced sample was blood. This receptor was identified in a man younger than 30 in good health. The genes are TRBV5-4 and TRBJ2-6; D gene unclear. The CDR3 loop is CASSLEWRSGANVLTF. CDR3 bases: TGTGCCAGCAGCTTGGAGTGGCGCTCTGGGGCCAACGTCCTGACTTTC.